This T cell receptor beta chain came from a study of spatial heterogeneity in lung cancer. This sample's time point: sample taken at primary tumor resection. Material for sequencing was whole RNA from tumor, nontumor lung or frozen PBMC, left unsorted. The donor group consisted of 55 to 85 patients who had untreated, early-stage non-small cell lung cancer. This clonotype was seen a handful of times. TCRdb reprocessed the 5' RACE reads via MiXCR and lists one record per CDR3 protein. The sample comprises roughly 40,000 distinct CDR3 sequences, 6.5% to 8.5% of which are singletons, and around 45% rests with the top ten. The CDR3 is 15 amino acids. Germline CDR1 reads MNHEY; CDR2 reads SVGEGT. With V trimmed by 6 bases and J by 0 bases, 8 bases remained unmatched.

The V gene is TRBV6-2 or TRBV6-3, the J gene TRBJ2-7, with TRBD1 matching 7 bases. This receptor was taken from a female donor with early-stage non-small cell lung cancer. The sample was PBMCs, taken at surgery. CDR3 sequence: CASRVVGTVSYEQYF. The CDR3 region has the DNA TGTGCCAGCAGAGTTGTGGGGACAGTCTCCTACGAGCAGTACTTC.